This T cell receptor beta chain is from a study of T-cell memory formation after mild COVID-19. On the study more broadly: The study found TCR clusters largely donor specific. Findings and limits, study-wide: For second-wave clones that peaked at day 37, SARS-CoV-2 specificity went unverified. CD4+ clones that contracted lay mainly in CM and EM; CD8+ ones lay in EMRA.

Of note for this clonotype: Its antigen remains unknown.

TCRdb reprocessed the 5' RACE reads with MiXCR, giving one entry per CDR3 protein. The sample has around 130,000 distinct CDR3 sequences; roughly 13% are singletons. The sequence came from an adult woman who had mild COVID-19 (a few samples of this study predate the infection). Cell type and time point are not known. Material for sequencing was PBMCs or a T cell subset sorted from them (not recorded which).

The CDR3 coding sequence is TGCAGCGTTGAAGTTAGCGGAAGAGTCCACGAGCAGTACTTC. Translating gives CSVEVSGRVHEQYF. The chain uses TRBV29-1 and TRBJ2-7; tentatively, D is TRBD2 (6 bases). V was cut by 1 base and J by 5 bases, with 15 bases left in between. This CDR3 comprises 14 residues. Per the germline V gene, CDR1 is SQVTM and CDR2 is ANQGSEA.